Listed here is a single T cell receptor beta chain. V lost 4 bases and J lost 1, with 8 bases in between. CDR1 and CDR2 (germline): ENHRY, SYGVKD. The length of the CDR3 is 13 residues. The data are from a study of T cells after somatic rescue of genetic block. Here immunoSEQ multiplex PCR was the method, and the copy in TCRdb shows in-frame clones only, minus some. The sample shows 12,000 or so clones, around 70% of them seen only once. This receptor was taken from a boy between 10 and 17 years old. The sequenced sample was peripheral blood mononuclear cells (PBMCs). V gene TRBV10-3 combines with J gene TRBJ2-7; D is uncertain. The DNA for the CDR3 is TGTGCCATCAGTGCAGAAAATTCCTACGAGCAGTACTTC. Translating gives CAISAENSYEQYF.